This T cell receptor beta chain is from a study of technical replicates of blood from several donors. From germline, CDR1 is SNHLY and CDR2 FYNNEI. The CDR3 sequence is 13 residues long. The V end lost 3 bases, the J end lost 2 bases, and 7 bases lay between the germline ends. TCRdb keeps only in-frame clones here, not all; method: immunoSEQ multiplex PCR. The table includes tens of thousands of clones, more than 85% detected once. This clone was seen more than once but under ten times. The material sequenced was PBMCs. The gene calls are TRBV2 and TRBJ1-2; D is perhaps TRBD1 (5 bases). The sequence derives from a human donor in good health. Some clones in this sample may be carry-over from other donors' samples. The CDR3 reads CASSDRTNYGYTF. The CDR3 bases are TGTGCCAGCAGTGACAGGACAAACTATGGCTACACCTTC.